The sequence of this T cell receptor beta chain was determined in a study of T cells expressing NK-cell markers (dated by TCRdb to between 2020 and 2021). Turning to the overall study: Three sorted T-cell subsets (CD3+CD56+NKG2C+, CD3+CD56+NKG2C- and CD3+CD56-NKG2C+) from eight donors had their TCR beta-chain repertoires profiled. Among the eight sequenced donors, seven were HCMV-seropositive and one was HCMV-seronegative. The eight sequenced donors were randomly selected healthy volunteers, three men and five women. Sequencing of the libraries produced 2 x 150 bp reads on Illumina HiSeq 2000/2500, MiSeq or NextSeq. Findings and caveats that apply to the study as a whole: Those dominant clonotypes were again the most abundant among CD3+CD56-NKG2C+ cells in a few donors, at about 25-60.1%. In a handful of donors, the dominant CD3+CD56+NKG2C+ clonotypes were found to rank among the top 10 CD8+ clonotypes and to make up 1.0-7.0% of CD8+ T cells. Whether the expanded NKG2C-expressing T cell clones were specific for HCMV antigens remained unclear.

Notes on this clonotype: Its antigen remains undetermined.

HCMV serostatus was determined by detecting HCMV-specific IgG in serum with a commercial ELISA kit. Ficoll density gradient centrifugation was used to isolate peripheral blood mononuclear cells from blood. This sample was sequenced with an Illumina HiSeq 2000. TCR beta cDNA libraries were prepared using 5'RACE template switching, which introduced a universal primer site and unique molecular identifiers. cDNA synthesis was primed from the TCR beta constant segment, followed by two successive PCR amplification steps. In the original analysis: MIGEC handled demultiplexing of the reads and grouping by UMI, while MiTCR was used to assemble and quantify clonotypes. Only TCR cDNA sequences supported by at least two reads were kept to exclude erroneous sequences. The tcR package was used for downstream repertoire analysis, with clonotypes matched between fractions based on CDR3 nucleotide sequence plus V segment. VDJmatch was used to annotate antigen specificity against VDJdb, with one amino acid substitution allowed in CDR3. Following TCRdb reprocessing, every CDR3 protein sequence forms one entry, and DNA is not provided. The V and J calls, along with clone size, are taken from TCRdb and not from the paper's own processing. This sample's listing comprises roughly 350,000 distinct CDR3 sequences. The ten largest clones capture over 4% of the sample.

Looking up the germline V gene yields CDR1 SGHAT and CDR2 FQNNGV. Spanning cysteine to phenylalanine, the CDR3 consists of 17 amino acids. No nucleotide data were recorded. The sequence was collected from a man aged 18 to 69 in good health. This receptor chain uses TRBV11-2 and TRBJ2-5. Material for sequencing was blood T cells: a sorted CD56 or NKG2C T cell subset, CD4+ or CD8+ T cells, or bulk PBMC T cells (not recorded which). The encoded CDR3 is CASSLGARSKRRETQYF.